Sequencing of this T cell receptor (beta chain) was carried out in a study of identical twins. TCRdb re-called the 5' RACE reads with MiXCR, one entry per CDR3 protein. The sample contains about 470,000 distinct CDR3 sequences, more than 20% of which appear only once. CDR1 is SGHAT, CDR2 FQNNGV, per germline. The CDR3 covers 18 residues. V was trimmed by 2 bases and J by 2 bases, leaving 21 bases between them. The same sample was also studied in work on T cells expressing NK-cell markers. As that report states: There were seven HCMV-seropositive donors and one seronegative donor among the eight sequenced.

The chain links TRBV11-2 to TRBJ2-5; D may be TRBD2 (5 bases). This receptor was obtained from a woman between 18 and 30 years old in good health. The sample consisted of CD4+ T cells sorted from blood. CDR3 DNA sequence: TGTGCCAGCAGCTTAATGGTTAGGGCTAGCCCAAAACAAGAGACCCAGTACTTC. Residues: CASSLMVRASPKQETQYF. The full variable domain, its missing parts supplied by reference TRBV11-2 and TRBJ2-5, is EAGVAQSPRYKIIEKRQSVAFWCNPISGHATLYWYQQILGQGPKLLIQFQNNGVVDDSQLPKDRFSAERLKGVDSTLKIQPAKLEDSAVYLCASSLMVRASPKQETQYFGPGTRLLVL.